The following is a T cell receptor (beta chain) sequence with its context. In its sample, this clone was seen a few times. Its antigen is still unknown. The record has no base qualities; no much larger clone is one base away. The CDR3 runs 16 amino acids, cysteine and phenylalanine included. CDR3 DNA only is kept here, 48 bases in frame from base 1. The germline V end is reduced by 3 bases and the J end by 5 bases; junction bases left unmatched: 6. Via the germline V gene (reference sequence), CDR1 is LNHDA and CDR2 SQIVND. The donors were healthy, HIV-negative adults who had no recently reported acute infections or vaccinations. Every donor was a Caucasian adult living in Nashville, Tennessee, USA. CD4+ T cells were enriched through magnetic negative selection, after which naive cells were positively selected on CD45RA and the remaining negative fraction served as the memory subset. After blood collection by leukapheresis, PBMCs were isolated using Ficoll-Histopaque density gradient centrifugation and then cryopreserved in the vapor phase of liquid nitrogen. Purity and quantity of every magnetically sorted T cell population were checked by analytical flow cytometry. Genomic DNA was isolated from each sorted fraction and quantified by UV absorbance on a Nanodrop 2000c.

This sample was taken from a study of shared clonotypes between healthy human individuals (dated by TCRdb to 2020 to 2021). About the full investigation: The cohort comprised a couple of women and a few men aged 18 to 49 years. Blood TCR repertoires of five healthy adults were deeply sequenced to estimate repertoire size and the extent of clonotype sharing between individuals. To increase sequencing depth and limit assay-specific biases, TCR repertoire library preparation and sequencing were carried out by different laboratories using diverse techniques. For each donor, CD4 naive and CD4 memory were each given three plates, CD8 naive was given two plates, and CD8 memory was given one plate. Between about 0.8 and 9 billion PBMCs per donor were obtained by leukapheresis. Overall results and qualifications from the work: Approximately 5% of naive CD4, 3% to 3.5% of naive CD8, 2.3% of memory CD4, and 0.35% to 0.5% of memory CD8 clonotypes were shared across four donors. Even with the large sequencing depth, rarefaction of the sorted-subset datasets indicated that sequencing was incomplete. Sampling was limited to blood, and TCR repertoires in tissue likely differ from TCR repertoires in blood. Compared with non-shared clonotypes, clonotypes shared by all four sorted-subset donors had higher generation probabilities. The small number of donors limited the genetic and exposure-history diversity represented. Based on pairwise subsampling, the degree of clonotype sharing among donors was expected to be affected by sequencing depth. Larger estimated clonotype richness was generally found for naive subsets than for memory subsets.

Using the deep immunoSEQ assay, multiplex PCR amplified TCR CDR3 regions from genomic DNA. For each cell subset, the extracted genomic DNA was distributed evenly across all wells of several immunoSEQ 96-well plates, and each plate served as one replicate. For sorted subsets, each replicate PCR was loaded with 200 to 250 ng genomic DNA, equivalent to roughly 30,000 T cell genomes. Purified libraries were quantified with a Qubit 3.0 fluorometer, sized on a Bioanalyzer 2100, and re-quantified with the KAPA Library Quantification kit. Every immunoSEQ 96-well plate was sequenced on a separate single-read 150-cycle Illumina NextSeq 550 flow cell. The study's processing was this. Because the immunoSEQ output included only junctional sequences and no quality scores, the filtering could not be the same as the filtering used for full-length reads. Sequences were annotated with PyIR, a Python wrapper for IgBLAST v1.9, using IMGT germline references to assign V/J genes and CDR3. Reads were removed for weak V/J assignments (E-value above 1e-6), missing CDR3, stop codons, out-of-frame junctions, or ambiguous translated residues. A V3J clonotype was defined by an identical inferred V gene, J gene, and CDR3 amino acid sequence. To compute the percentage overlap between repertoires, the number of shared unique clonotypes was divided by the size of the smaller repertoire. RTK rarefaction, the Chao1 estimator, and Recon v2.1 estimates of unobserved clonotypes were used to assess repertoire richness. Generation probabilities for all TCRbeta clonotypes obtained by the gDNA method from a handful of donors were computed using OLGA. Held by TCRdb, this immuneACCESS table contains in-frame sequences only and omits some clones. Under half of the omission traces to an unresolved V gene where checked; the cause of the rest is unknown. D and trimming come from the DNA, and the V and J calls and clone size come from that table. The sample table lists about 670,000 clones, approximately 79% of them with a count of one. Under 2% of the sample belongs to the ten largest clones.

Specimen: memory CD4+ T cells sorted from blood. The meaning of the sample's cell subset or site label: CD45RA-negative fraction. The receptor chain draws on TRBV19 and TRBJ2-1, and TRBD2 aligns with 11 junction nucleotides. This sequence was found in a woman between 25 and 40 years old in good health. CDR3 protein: CASSMISGRANNEQFF. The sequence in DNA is TGTGCCAGTAGTATGATTAGCGGGAGGGCTAACAATGAGCAGTTCTTC.